Presented here are 10 T cell receptor beta chains from one specimen sequenced in a study of OX40 agonist ivuxolimab in advanced cancers. Profiled with immunoSEQ multiplex PCR; TCRdb holds only in-frame clones, not every one. The sample has 45,000 to 60,000 clones, about 86% seen once. The source was CD4+ or CD8+ T cells sorted from blood, collected in a trial of the OX40 agonist ivuxolimab. These receptors came from an adult with an advanced solid tumor such as melanoma, head and neck, liver or kidney cancer.

The chain combines TRBV7-8 with TRBJ2-2; 7 bases fit TRBD2. Germline CDR1 SGHVS, CDR2 FQNEAQ. V shed 5 bases, J shed 6 bases, and the junction held 12 bases outside the gene matches. This CDR3 has 16 residues. The CDR3 bases are TGTGCCAGCAGCGCCAGCGGGGCCGCCGGGGCCGGGGAGCTGTTTTTT. Protein product: CASSASGAAGAGELFF.

V is TRBV28 and J is TRBJ1-1; 8 positions match TRBD1. The CDR3 is 15 amino acids. Germline V lookup: CDR1 MDHEN, CDR2 SYDVKM. V gave up 3 bases and J gave up 1 base; unmatched junction bases: 4. The CDR3 here is CASSLWTGRNTEAFF. DNA for the CDR3: TGTGCCAGCAGTTTGTGGACAGGGAGGAACACTGAAGCTTTCTTT.

This clone has a handful of counts. V is TRBV30 and J is TRBJ2-1, with 8 bases that match TRBD1. Germline V CDR1 and CDR2: GTSNPN, SVGIG (reference sequence). There are 15 residues in the CDR3. Unmatched junction bases numbered 8, after V lost 2 bases and J lost 5 bases. CDR3 sequence reads: CAWSRLGQGHNEQFF. CDR3 coding DNA: TGTGCCTGGAGTCGTCTAGGACAGGGCCACAATGAGCAGTTCTTC.

Written as DNA, the CDR3 is TGTGCCAGCAGCTCCGGGACAGGGGGCTCCTACGAGCAGTACTTC. This sequence encodes CASSSGTGGSYEQYF. The chain couples TRBV7-7 to TRBJ2-7, with 11 nucleotides matching TRBD1. Germline loops: CDR1 SSHAT, CDR2 FNYEAQ (reference sequence). The CDR3 loop spans 15 amino acids. V was pared by 4 bases and J by 0 bases, with 2 bases of the junction left unmatched.

The chain has TRBV5-1 and TRBJ2-1, with D perhaps being TRBD1 or TRBD2 (5 bases each). V lost 3 bases and J lost 7, with 17 bases in between. The CDR3 loop spans 15 amino acids. CDR1 and CDR2 (germline): SGHRS, YFSETQ. CDR3 DNA sequence: TGCGCCAGCAGCTCGATGACCGGGACCATAAATGAGCAGTTCTTC. Translating it yields CASSSMTGTINEQFF.

This chain joins TRBV28 and TRBJ1-2; D gene uncertain. Per germline, CDR1 MDHEN and CDR2 SYDVKM. The V and J ends lost 2 bases and 2 bases respectively, with 12 bases between them. The CDR3 has 15 residues. CDR3 sequence: CASSLPSGANYGYTF. CDR3 bases: TGTGCCAGCAGTTTACCTTCGGGTGCCAACTATGGCTACACCTTC.

The rearrangement uses TRBV30 and TRBJ1-3, with D perhaps matching TRBD1 (5 bases). This CDR3 spans 14 amino acids. CDR1 and CDR2 (germline): GTSNPN, SVGIG (reference sequence). With 1 base removed from V and 4 bases from J, the gap between germline ends came to 11 bases. CDR3 sequence (DNA): TGTGCCTGGAGTGAACAAGAGGGGGGAAACACCATATATTTT. Translating it yields CAWSEQEGGNTIYF.

The chain links TRBV29-1 to TRBJ2-2; 8 bases are shared with TRBD1. Germline V gene sequence: CDR1 SQVTM, CDR2 ANQGSEA. This CDR3 is 14 amino acids long. With V trimmed by 7 bases and J by 3 bases, 7 bases remained unmatched. CDR3 sequence reads: CSAGQGSDTGELFF. The CDR3 DNA follows: TGCAGCGCTGGACAGGGTTCGGACACCGGGGAGCTGTTTTTT.

The gene calls are TRBV5-6 and TRBJ1-5, with D maybe TRBD1 (5 bases). The CDR3 covers 14 residues. Trimming removed 1 base at V and 7 bases at J, with 12 bases between. CDR1 is SGHDT, CDR2 YYEEEE, per germline. CDR3 coding DNA: TGTGCCAGCAGCTTGAAGCAGGGTACCCAGCCCCAGCATTTT. This encodes CASSLKQGTQPQHF. Combining the CDR3 with reference TRBV5-6 and TRBJ1-5 gives the whole variable domain DAGVTQSPTHLIKTRGQQVTLRCSPKSGHDTVSWYQQALGQGPQFIFQYYEEEERQRGNFPDRFSGHQFPNYSSELNVNALLLGDSALYLCASSLKQGTQPQHFGDGTRLSIL.

The chain combines TRBV7-9 with TRBJ2-2; D gene unclear. Trimming removed 1 base at V and 0 bases at J, with 6 bases between. Per germline, CDR1 SEHNR and CDR2 FQNEAQ (reference sequence). This CDR3 is built from 15 residues. Written as DNA, the CDR3 is TGTGCCAGCAGCTTAGGCCGTGCGAACACCGGGGAGCTGTTTTTT. Its translation is CASSLGRANTGELFF.